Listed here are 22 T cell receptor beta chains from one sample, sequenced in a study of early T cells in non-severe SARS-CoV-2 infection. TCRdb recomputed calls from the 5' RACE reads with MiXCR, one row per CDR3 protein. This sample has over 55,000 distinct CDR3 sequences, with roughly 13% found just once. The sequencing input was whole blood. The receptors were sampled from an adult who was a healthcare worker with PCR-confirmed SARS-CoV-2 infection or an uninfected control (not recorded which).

The CDR3, as DNA: TGTGCCAGTACCAACTTTCCGGGAGGGTCATCAACTAATGAAAAACTGTTTTTT. Translating it yields CASTNFPGGSSTNEKLFF. This sequence joins TRBV19 and TRBJ1-4; D is undetermined. V was trimmed by 7 bases and J by 0 bases, leaving 21 bases between them. The CDR3 covers 18 residues. CDR1 is LNHDA and CDR2 is SQIVND in the germline V gene (reference sequence).

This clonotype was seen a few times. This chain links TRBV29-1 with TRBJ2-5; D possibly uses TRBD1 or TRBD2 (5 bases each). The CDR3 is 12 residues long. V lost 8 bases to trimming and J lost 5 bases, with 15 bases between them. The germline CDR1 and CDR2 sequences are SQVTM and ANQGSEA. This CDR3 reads CSSGGGRETQYF. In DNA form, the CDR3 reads TGCAGCTCCGGTGGGGGAAGGGAGACCCAGTACTTC.

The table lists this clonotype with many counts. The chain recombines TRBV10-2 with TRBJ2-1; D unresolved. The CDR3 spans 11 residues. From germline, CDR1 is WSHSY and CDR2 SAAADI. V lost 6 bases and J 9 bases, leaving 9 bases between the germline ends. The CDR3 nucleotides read TGCGCCAGCAGCCTCGGAACTGAGCAGTTCTTC. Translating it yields CASSLGTEQFF.

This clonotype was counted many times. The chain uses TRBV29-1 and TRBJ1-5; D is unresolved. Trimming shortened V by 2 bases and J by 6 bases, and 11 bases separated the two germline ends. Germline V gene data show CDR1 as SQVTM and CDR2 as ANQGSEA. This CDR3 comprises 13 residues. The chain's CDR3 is CSVERAPGQPQHF. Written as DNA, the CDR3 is TGCAGCGTTGAAAGGGCCCCCGGTCAGCCCCAGCATTTT. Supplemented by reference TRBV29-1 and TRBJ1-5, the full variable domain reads SAVISQKPSRDICQRGTSLTIQCQVDSQVTMMFWYRQQPGQSLTLIATANQGSEATYESGFVIDKFPISRPNLTFSTLTVSNMSPEDSSIYLCSVERAPGQPQHFGDGTRLSIL.

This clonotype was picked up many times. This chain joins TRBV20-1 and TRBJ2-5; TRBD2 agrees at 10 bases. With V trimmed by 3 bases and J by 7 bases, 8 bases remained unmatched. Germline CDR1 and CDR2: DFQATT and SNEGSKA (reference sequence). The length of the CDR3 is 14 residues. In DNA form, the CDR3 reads TGCAGTGCTAGGGGCCTAGCGGGAGCCGGGACCCAGTACTTC. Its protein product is CSARGLAGAGTQYF.

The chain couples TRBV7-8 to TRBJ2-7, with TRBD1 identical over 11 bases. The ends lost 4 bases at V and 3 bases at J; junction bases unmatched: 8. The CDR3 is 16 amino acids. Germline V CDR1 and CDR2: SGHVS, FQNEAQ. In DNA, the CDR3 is TGTGCCAGCAGCTCGCACCGGGACAGGGGGAACTACGAGCAGTACTTC. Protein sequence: CASSSHRDRGNYEQYF.

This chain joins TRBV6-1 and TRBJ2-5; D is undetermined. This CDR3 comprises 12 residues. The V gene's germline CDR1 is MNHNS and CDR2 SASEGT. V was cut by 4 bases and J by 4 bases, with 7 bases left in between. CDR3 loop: CASSGSLETQYF. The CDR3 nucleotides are TGTGCCAGCAGTGGATCCCTAGAGACCCAGTACTTC.

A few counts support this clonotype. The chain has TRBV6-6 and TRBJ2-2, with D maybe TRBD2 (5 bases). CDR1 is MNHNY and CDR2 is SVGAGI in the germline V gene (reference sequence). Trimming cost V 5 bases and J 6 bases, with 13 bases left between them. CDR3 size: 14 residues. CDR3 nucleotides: TGTGCCAGCAGTACACACAAGGAGGCCGGGGAGCTGTTTTTT. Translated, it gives CASSTHKEAGELFF.

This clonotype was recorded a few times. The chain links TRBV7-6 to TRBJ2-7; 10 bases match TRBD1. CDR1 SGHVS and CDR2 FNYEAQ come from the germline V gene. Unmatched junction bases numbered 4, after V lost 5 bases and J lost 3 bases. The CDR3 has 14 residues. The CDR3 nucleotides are TGTGCCAGCAGCAGAGGGACAGGGGACTACGAGCAGTACTTC. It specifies CASSRGTGDYEQYF.

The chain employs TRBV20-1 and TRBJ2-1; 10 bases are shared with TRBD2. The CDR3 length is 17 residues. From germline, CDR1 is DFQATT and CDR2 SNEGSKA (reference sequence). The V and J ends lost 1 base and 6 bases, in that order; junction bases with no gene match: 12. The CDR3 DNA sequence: TGCAGTGCTAGAGCTAGCGGGGGCCCCAGGGTTGGCAATGAGCAGTTCTTC. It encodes CSARASGGPRVGNEQFF.

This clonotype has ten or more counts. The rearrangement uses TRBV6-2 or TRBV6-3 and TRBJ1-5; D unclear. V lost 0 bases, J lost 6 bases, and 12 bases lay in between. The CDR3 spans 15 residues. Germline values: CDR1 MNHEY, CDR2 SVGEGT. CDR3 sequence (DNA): TGTGCCAGCAGTTACTCGGCCTCAAACGGTCAGCCCCAGCATTTT. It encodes CASSYSASNGQPQHF.

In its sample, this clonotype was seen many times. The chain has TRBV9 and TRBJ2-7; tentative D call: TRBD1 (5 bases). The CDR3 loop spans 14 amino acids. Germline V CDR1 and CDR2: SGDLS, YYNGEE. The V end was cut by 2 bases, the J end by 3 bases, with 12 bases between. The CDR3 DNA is TGTGCCAGCAGCGTCGGAAGGGGAAGCTACGAGCAGTACTTC. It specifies CASSVGRGSYEQYF. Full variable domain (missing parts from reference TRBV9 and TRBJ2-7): DSGVTQTPKHLITATGQRVTLRCSPRSGDLSVYWYQQSLDQGLQFLIQYYNGEERAKGNILERFSAQQFPDLHSELNLSSLELGDSALYFCASSVGRGSYEQYFGPGTRLTVT.

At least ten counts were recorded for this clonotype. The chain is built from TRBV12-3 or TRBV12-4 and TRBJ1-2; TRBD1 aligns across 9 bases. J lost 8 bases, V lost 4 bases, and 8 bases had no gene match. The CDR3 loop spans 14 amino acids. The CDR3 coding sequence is TGTGCCAGCAGTTATTCCGGGACAGGGAGCGGCTACACCTTC. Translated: CASSYSGTGSGYTF.

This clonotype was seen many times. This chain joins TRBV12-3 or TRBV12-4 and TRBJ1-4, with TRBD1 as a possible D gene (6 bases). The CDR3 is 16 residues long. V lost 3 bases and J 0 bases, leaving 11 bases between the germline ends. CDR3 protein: CASSFRGGTTNEKLFF. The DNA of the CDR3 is TGTGCCAGCAGTTTCAGAGGGGGGACAACTAATGAAAAACTGTTTTTT.

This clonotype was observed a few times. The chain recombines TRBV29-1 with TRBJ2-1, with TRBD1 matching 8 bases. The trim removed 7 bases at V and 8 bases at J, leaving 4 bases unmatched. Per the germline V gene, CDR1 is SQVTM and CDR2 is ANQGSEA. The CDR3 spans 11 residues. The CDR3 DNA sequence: TGCAGCGCCGACAGGGGCCATGAGCAGTTCTTC. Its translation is CSADRGHEQFF.

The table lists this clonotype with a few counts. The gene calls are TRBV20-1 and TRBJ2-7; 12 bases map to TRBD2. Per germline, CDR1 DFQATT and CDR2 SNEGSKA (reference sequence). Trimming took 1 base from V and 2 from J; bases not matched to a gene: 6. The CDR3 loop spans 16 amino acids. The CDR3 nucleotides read TGCAGTGCTAGAGTCGGGACTAGCGGGTTCACCTACGAGCAGTACTTC. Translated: CSARVGTSGFTYEQYF.

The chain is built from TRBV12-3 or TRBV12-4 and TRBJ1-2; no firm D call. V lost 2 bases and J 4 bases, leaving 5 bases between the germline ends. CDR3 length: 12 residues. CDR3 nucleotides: TGTGCCAGCAGTTTATCAATCTATGGCTACACCTTC. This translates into CASSLSIYGYTF.

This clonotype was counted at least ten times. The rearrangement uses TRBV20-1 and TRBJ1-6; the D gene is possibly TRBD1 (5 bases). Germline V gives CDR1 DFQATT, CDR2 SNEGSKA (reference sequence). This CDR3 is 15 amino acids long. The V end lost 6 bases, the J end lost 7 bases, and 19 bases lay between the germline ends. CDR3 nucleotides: TGCAGTGCCAGACGAGTTGCGGACAAGAATTCACCCCTCCACTTT. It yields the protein CSARRVADKNSPLHF.

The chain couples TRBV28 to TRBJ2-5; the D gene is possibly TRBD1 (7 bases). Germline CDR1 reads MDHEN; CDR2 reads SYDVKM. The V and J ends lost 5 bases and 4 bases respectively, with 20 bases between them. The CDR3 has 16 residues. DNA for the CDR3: TGTGCCAGCAGTCCGGGGGACAGCAGCTGGAGAGAGACCCAGTACTTC. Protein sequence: CASSPGDSSWRETQYF.

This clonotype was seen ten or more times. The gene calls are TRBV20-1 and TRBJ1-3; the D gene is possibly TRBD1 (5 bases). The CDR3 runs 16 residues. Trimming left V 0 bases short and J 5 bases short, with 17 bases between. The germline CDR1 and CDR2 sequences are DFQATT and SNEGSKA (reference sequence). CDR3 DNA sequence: TGCAGTGCTAGAGATACGGCGGTTTGGGGGAGAAACACCATATATTTT. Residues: CSARDTAVWGRNTIYF.

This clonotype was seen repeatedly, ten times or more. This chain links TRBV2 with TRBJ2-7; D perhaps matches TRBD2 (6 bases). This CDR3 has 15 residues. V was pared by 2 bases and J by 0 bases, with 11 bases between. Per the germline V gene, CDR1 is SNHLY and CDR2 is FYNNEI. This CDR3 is CASSENEGGSYEQYF. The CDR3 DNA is TGTGCCAGCAGTGAAAATGAGGGAGGCTCCTACGAGCAGTACTTC.

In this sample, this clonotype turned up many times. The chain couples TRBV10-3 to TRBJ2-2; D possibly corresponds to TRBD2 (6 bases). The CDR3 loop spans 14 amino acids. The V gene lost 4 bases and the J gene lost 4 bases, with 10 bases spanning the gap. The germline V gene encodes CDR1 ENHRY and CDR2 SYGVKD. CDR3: CAISATSSTGELFF. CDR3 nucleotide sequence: TGTGCCATCAGTGCCACTAGCAGCACCGGGGAGCTGTTTTTT.